These 21 T cell receptor beta chains were sequenced from one sample in a study of blood T cell repertoires in COVID-19. The protocol was immunoSEQ multiplex PCR, while the TCRdb copy is restricted to in-frame clones and leaves out a portion. Among over 200,000 clones listed, approximately 82% were seen once. Sequencing used peripheral blood. These receptors came from a woman in her 70s with active or convalescent COVID-19.

The chain recombines TRBV7-6 with TRBJ1-2; D ambiguous. The CDR3 extends over 14 amino acids. V was trimmed by 2 bases and J by 1 base, leaving 8 bases between them. The germline CDR1 and CDR2 sequences are SGHVS and FNYEAQ. For the CDR3, the DNA is TGTGCCAGCAGCTTACTACAGAATAACTATGGCTACACCTTC. Translating it yields CASSLLQNNYGYTF.

The chain recombines TRBV2 with TRBJ2-3; unclear D gene. The CDR3 totals 14 residues. Germline V gives CDR1 SNHLY, CDR2 FYNNEI. Trimming removed 3 bases at V and 0 bases at J, with 7 bases between. The CDR3 reads CASSDLLSTDTQYF. The DNA for the CDR3 is TGTGCCAGCAGTGATCTCCTCAGCACAGATACGCAGTATTTT.

The chain recombines TRBV7-9 with TRBJ2-7; weak D call: TRBD1 (6 bases). CDR3 size: 14 residues. CDR1 and CDR2 (germline): SEHNR, FQNEAQ (reference sequence). With 1 base removed from V and 6 bases from J, the gap between germline ends came to 13 bases. CDR3 loop: CASSLEYTGSEQYF. The CDR3 DNA is TGTGCCAGCAGCTTAGAATATACAGGGAGCGAGCAGTACTTC.

The chain has TRBV24-1 and TRBJ1-5, with unresolved D. Germline values: CDR1 KGHDR, CDR2 SFDVKD. The CDR3 is made up of 18 amino acids. Trimming removed 4 bases from V and 3 bases from J, with 21 bases in between. CDR3: CATSDPSYGDKSNQPQHF. The DNA for the CDR3 is TGTGCCACCAGTGACCCTTCCTACGGGGATAAATCCAATCAGCCCCAGCATTTT.

The sample holds one count of this clone. The chain is built from TRBV6-5 and TRBJ2-7; 7 bases map to TRBD1. Germline CDR1 MNHEY, CDR2 SVGAGI. This CDR3 region has 13 residues. Trimming cost V 4 bases and J 9 bases; bases outside gene matches: 9. Here the CDR3 DNA reads TGTGCCAGCAGTTCTCAAAGGACAGGCAGGCAGTACTTC. Translating gives CASSSQRTGRQYF.

The chain combines TRBV7-3 with TRBJ2-1; 7 bases align to TRBD2. CDR3 length: 14 amino acids. Germline CDR1 reads SGHTA; CDR2 reads FQGTGA. Trimming removed 10 bases from V and 9 bases from J; junction bases left unmatched: 15. The CDR3 loop reads CATRARQGEGEQFF. CDR3 sequence (DNA): TGTGCCACTAGGGCCCGCCAAGGGGAGGGTGAGCAGTTCTTC.

This clone was recorded a few times. The chain joins TRBV6-1 to TRBJ1-3; D not certain. The V gene lost 3 bases and the J gene lost 4 bases, with 16 bases spanning the gap. CDR1 is MNHNS, CDR2 SASEGT, per germline. This CDR3 has 16 amino acids. The CDR3 spells CASSDPTSGNGNTIYF. Here the CDR3 DNA reads TGTGCCAGCAGTGATCCCACCTCGGGGAACGGAAACACCATATATTTT.

This clone was picked up one time. This chain links TRBV27 with TRBJ2-3; 11 bases align to TRBD2. The CDR3 is 15 residues long. V was pared by 5 bases and J by 6 bases, with 7 bases of the junction left unmatched. Looked up from germline, CDR1 is MNHEY and CDR2 is SMNVEV (reference sequence). DNA for the CDR3: TGTGCCAGCAGTACCCTAGCGGGGGGAAGGGATACGCAGTATTTT. Protein product: CASSTLAGGRDTQYF.

The V call is TRBV7-2, the J call TRBJ2-1, with 9 bases that match TRBD2. There are 15 residues in the CDR3. V lost 6 bases, J lost 3 bases, and 6 bases stayed unmatched. Germline-derived CDR1 and CDR2 are SGHTA and FQGNSA. The CDR3 here is CASRKAGGVYNEQFF. CDR3 DNA sequence: TGTGCCAGCAGAAAAGCGGGGGGAGTCTACAATGAGCAGTTCTTC.

This clone has just one count. V usage is TRBV2 and J usage is TRBJ2-2; 10 bases are shared with TRBD1. Germline CDR1 and CDR2: SNHLY and FYNNEI. Losses at the gene ends were 0 bases for V and 5 bases for J; bases not matched to a gene: 6. The CDR3 is 17 amino acids. CDR3 sequence: CASSEATPGQGTGELFF. The CDR3 bases are TGTGCCAGCAGTGAAGCAACTCCGGGACAGGGGACCGGGGAGCTGTTTTTT.

The rearrangement uses TRBV11-2 and TRBJ2-3, with D tentatively TRBD1 (6 bases). From germline, CDR1 is SGHAT and CDR2 FQNNGV. This CDR3 contains 12 residues. V was cut by 7 bases and J by 5 bases, with 10 bases left in between. The CDR3 DNA reads TGTGCCAGCACAGGGGCTGAAGATACGCAGTATTTT. The encoded protein is CASTGAEDTQYF.

This chain connects TRBV18 to TRBJ2-5; D possibly corresponds to TRBD2 (7 bases). Germline V gene sequence: CDR1 KGHSH, CDR2 LQKENI. This CDR3 spans 18 amino acids. Trimming stripped 0 bases from V and 1 base from J, with 18 bases between. CDR3: CASSPPVTGASGQETQYF. The CDR3, as DNA: TGTGCCAGCTCACCACCGGTAACGGGGGCTAGCGGCCAAGAGACCCAGTACTTC.

CDR3: CASTQPRESYGYTF. The CDR3 bases are TGTGCCAGCACCCAGCCGAGGGAATCCTATGGCTACACCTTC. The chain is built from TRBV7-2 and TRBJ1-2; no firm D call. V was trimmed by 7 bases and J by 4 bases, leaving 16 bases between them. CDR3 length equals 14 residues. Germline-derived CDR1 and CDR2 are SGHTA and FQGNSA.

CDR3 residues: CASSTKTSGRFQETQYF. CDR3 nucleotides: TGTGCCAGCAGCACTAAAACTAGCGGGAGGTTCCAAGAGACCCAGTACTTC. V and J are TRBV5-4 and TRBJ2-5; the match to TRBD2 covers 12 bases. From germline, CDR1 is SGHNT and CDR2 YYREEE (reference sequence). V was clipped by 4 bases and J by 1 base; unmatched bases: 8. This CDR3 has 17 amino acids.

The chain couples TRBV11-3 to TRBJ2-2; D is uncertain. The germline CDR1 and CDR2 sequences are SGHNT and YENEEA. CDR3 length: 14 residues. V was cut by 1 base and J by 1 base, with 4 bases left in between. CDR3 bases: TGTGCCAGCAGCTTAGGACTGAACACCGGGGAGCTGTTTTTT. This gives the protein CASSLGLNTGELFF.

This chain connects TRBV12-3 or TRBV12-4 to TRBJ1-5, with D hard to call. This CDR3 has 13 residues. The V end was cut by 6 bases, the J end by 9 bases, with 15 bases between. The CDR3 here is CASSYPGVGPQHF. The CDR3 DNA is TGTGCCAGCAGCTACCCCGGGGTGGGGCCCCAGCATTTT.

This clone was detected only a few times. V is TRBV6-5 and J is TRBJ1-2; tentative D call: TRBD1 (5 bases). This CDR3 has 14 residues. Germline V gives CDR1 MNHEY, CDR2 SVGAGI. The germline V and J ends were trimmed by 5 bases and 4 bases, with 14 bases remaining between them. CDR3 DNA: TGTGCCAGCAGTCGGGACTCTCCCTTCTATGGCTACACCTTC. Encoded protein: CASSRDSPFYGYTF.

This chain links TRBV5-1 with TRBJ2-5; TRBD2 agrees at 9 bases. The CDR3 spans 14 residues. Germline V CDR1 and CDR2: SGHRS, YFSETQ. Losses at the gene ends were 4 bases for V and 1 base for J; bases not matched to a gene: 2. CDR3 sequence: CASSPGLAQETQYF. For the CDR3, the DNA is TGCGCCAGCAGCCCGGGACTAGCCCAAGAGACCCAGTACTTC. The full variable domain, its missing parts supplied by reference TRBV5-1 and TRBJ2-5, is KAGVTQTPRYLIKTRGQQVTLSCSPISGHRSVSWYQQTPGQGLQFLFEYFSETQRNKGNFPGRFSGRQFSNSRSEMNVSTLELGDSALYLCASSPGLAQETQYFGPGTRLLVL.

The chain uses TRBV19 and TRBJ2-3, with 11 bases fitting TRBD1. The CDR3 runs to 18 residues. The V and J ends lost 4 bases and 4 bases, in that order; junction bases with no gene match: 13. Per the germline V gene, CDR1 is LNHDA and CDR2 is SQIVND (reference sequence). The CDR3 nucleotides are TGTGCCAGTAGTACGGACCTTCCGGGACAGGGGGTGTCAGATACGCAGTATTTT. This encodes CASSTDLPGQGVSDTQYF.

The rearrangement joins TRBV9 to TRBJ2-3; 13 bases match TRBD2. Germline CDR1 SGDLS, CDR2 YYNGEE. Trimming cost V 2 bases and J 6 bases; bases outside gene matches: 12. The CDR3 runs to 18 residues. As DNA, the CDR3 is TGTGCCAGCAGCGTGGCTCCACTAGCGGGGGGGCAAGTGGATACGCAGTATTTT. It encodes CASSVAPLAGGQVDTQYF.

J is TRBJ2-5 and V is TRBV6-5; 7 bases match TRBD1. The CDR3 has 15 amino acids. After removal of 6 bases from V and 0 bases from J, the junction contained 7 bases not matched to a gene. Germline CDR1 reads MNHEY; CDR2 reads SVGAGI. The DNA of the CDR3 is TGTGCCAGCAGGCGACTACAGGGGTACCAAGAGACCCAGTACTTC. Encoded protein: CASRRLQGYQETQYF.